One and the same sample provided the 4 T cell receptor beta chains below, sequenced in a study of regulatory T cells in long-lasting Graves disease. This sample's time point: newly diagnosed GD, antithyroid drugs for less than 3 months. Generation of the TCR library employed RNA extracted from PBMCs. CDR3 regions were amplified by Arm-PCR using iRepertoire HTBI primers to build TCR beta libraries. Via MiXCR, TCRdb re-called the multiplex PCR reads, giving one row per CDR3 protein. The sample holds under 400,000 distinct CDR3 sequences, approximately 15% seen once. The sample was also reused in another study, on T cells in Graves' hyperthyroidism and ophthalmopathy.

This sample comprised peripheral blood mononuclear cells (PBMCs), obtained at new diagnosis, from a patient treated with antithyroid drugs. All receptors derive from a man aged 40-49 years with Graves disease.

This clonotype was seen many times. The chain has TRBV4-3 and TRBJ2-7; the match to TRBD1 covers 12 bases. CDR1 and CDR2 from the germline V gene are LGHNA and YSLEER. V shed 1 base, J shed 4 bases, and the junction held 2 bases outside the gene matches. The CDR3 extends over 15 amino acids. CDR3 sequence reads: CASSQAGQGAYEQYF. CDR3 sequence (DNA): TGCGCCAGCAGCCAAGCGGGACAGGGGGCTTACGAGCAGTACTTC.

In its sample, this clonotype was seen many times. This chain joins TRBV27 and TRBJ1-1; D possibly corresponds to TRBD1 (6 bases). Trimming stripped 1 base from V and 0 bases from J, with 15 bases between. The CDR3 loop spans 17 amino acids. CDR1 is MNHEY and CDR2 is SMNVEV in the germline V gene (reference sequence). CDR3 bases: TGTGCCAGCAGTTTATATAGCCCAGGGGCTCTGAACACTGAAGCTTTCTTT. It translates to CASSLYSPGALNTEAFF.

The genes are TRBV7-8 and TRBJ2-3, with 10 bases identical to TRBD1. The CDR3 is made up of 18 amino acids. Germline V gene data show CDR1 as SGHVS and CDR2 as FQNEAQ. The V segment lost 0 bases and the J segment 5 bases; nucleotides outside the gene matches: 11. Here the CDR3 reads CASSLAFAGTGVKDTQYF. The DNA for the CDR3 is TGTGCCAGCAGCTTAGCGTTCGCCGGGACAGGGGTTAAAGATACGCAGTATTTT.

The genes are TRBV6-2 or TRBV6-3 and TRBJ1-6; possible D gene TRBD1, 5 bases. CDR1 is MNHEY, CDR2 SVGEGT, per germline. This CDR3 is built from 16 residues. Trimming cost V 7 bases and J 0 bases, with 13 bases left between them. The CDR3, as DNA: TGTGCCAGCACCGAAAGGGGTAGCTCCTATAATTCACCCCTCCACTTT. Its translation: CASTERGSSYNSPLHF.